These T cell receptor beta chains were read from a single sample in a study of Graves' ophthalmopathy and Graves' hyperthyroidism. TCRdb reprocessed the multiplex PCR reads with MiXCR, giving one entry per CDR3 protein. The sample yields around 670,000 distinct CDR3 sequences, approximately 40% seen once. Material: peripheral blood. Receptors originate from an adult man with Graves' ophthalmopathy. CDR3s include the opening cysteine and the closing phenylalanine or tryptophan. A D gene is named only where the DNA matches it firmly. Size values are once, few and many counts, or a class for expanded clones, and some rows have none.

12,.,TRBJ2-5,few,TRBV6-5,CASKGRGETQYF,TGTGCCAGCAAAGGGAGAGGGGAGACCCAGTACTTC
11,.,TRBJ2-1,.,TRBV29-1,CSVETSGEQFF,TGCAGCGTGGAGACCTCGGGAGAGCAGTTCTTC
11,.,TRBJ1-2,.,TRBV29-1,CSVAGLRGYTF,TGCAGCGTTGCCGGGCTGAGGGGCTACACCTTC
19,.,TRBJ1-5,.,TRBV16,CASSRPGGAREWGNQPQHF,TGTGCCAGCAGCCGGCCTGGGGGGGCTCGGGAATGGGGCAATCAGCCCCAGCATTTT
15,.,TRBJ2-5,.,TRBV6-6,CASSFGRIAQETQYF,TGTGCCAGCAGTTTTGGCAGGATAGCGCAAGAGACCCAGTACTTC
16,TRBD2,TRBJ2-2,.,TRBV7-9,CASSTRGGLYTGELFF,TGTGCCAGCAGCACCCGGGGAGGGTTGTACACCGGGGAGCTGTTTTTT
13,.,TRBJ1-1,many,TRBV10-2,CASSYTGNTEAFF,TGTGCCAGCAGTTACACGGGTAACACTGAAGCTTTCTTT
14,.,TRBJ2-1,.,TRBV7-9,CASSLQGAASEQFF,TGTGCCAGCAGCCTGCAGGGAGCAGCATCTGAGCAGTTCTTC
14,TRBD1,TRBJ1-6,.,TRBV11-2,CASNARQGNSPLHF,TGTGCCAGCAACGCCAGACAGGGCAATTCACCCCTCCACTTT
16,TRBD2,TRBJ2-7,many,TRBV12-3/TRBV12-4,CASSLGLASGGYEQYF,TGTGCCAGCAGTTTAGGACTAGCGTCTGGAGGCTACGAGCAGTACTTC
16,.,TRBJ2-2,once,TRBV25-1,CASREPVSVNTGELFF,TGTGCCAGCCGCGAGCCCGTGAGTGTGAACACCGGGGAGCTGTTTTTT
14,TRBD1,TRBJ1-2,few,TRBV9,CASSAPGTGGGYTF,TGTGCCAGCAGCGCCCCCGGGACAGGGGGTGGCTACACCTTC
14,.,TRBJ1-2,.,TRBV12-3/TRBV12-4,CASSLGVGNYGYTF,TGTGCCAGCAGTTTAGGAGTCGGAAACTATGGCTACACCTTC
15,TRBD1,TRBJ1-4,many,TRBV11-2,CASSSSGTGYEKLFF,TGTGCCAGCAGCTCATCCGGGACAGGCTATGAAAAACTGTTTTTT
14,TRBD2,TRBJ2-3,once,TRBV7-9,CASSSGTSADTQYF,TGTGCCAGCAGCTCCGGGACTAGCGCAGATACGCAGTATTTT
15,.,TRBJ1-3,many,TRBV6-5,CASSYSFSVGNTIYF,TGTGCCAGCAGTTACTCGTTTTCCGTTGGAAACACCATATATTTT
15,TRBD1,TRBJ1-3,many,TRBV7-9,CASSQTTGVGNTIYF,TGTGCCAGCAGCCAAACAACAGGGGTTGGAAACACCATATATTTT
12,.,TRBJ2-7,.,TRBV2,CASSSAEHRQYF,TGTGCCAGCAGTTCGGCAGAACACAGGCAGTACTTC
15,TRBD1,TRBJ1-3,few,TRBV6-1,CASTIRGFSGNTIYF,TGTGCCAGCACCATCAGGGGGTTCTCTGGAAACACCATATATTTT
13,TRBD1,TRBJ1-6,many,TRBV20-1,CSGTTGGNSPLHF,TGCAGTGGGACTACAGGGGGAAATTCACCCCTCCACTTT
16,.,TRBJ1-2,few,TRBV19,CASSSGTELTNYGYTF,TGTGCCAGTAGTAGCGGGACGGAGCTTACTAACTATGGCTACACCTTC
15,.,TRBJ1-3,.,TRBV7-2,CASSDRSTPGNTIYF,TGTGCCAGCAGCGACAGGAGCACCCCTGGAAACACCATATATTTT
19,TRBD1,TRBJ2-5,few,TRBV7-2,CASSKRIQGTEKYQETQYF,TGTGCCAGCAGCAAAAGAATCCAAGGGACAGAGAAGTACCAAGAGACCCAGTACTTC
14,TRBD1,TRBJ1-2,.,TRBV10-3,CAIRGDRPLSGYTF,TGTGCCATCAGGGGGGACAGGCCCCTAAGTGGCTACACCTTC
13,.,TRBJ1-5,many,TRBV12-3/TRBV12-4,CASSFGDGQPQHF,TGTGCCAGCAGTTTCGGAGACGGACAGCCCCAGCATTTT
16,TRBD1,TRBJ2-3,.,TRBV25-1,CASSDAGGLSTDTQYF,TGTGCCAGCAGTGATGCAGGGGGCCTTAGCACAGATACGCAGTATTTT
15,.,TRBJ1-6,.,TRBV3-1,CASSQELTDNSPLHF,TGTGCCAGCAGCCAAGAATTGACAGATAATTCACCCCTCCACTTT
12,TRBD2,TRBJ2-5,.,TRBV29-1,CSVASGRKTQYF,TGCAGCGTTGCTAGCGGGAGAAAGACCCAGTACTTC
17,.,TRBJ1-2,.,TRBV4-1,CASSQLRTSELNYGYTF,TGTGCCAGCAGCCAACTACGGACGTCGGAACTTAACTATGGCTACACCTTC
14,TRBD2,TRBJ2-5,many,TRBV12-3/TRBV12-4,CASSYTSGQETQYF,TGTGCCAGCAGTTACACTAGCGGTCAAGAGACCCAGTACTTC
11,.,TRBJ1-2,many,TRBV9,CASSLGVSYTF,TGTGCCAGCAGCCTCGGAGTTAGCTACACCTTC
16,.,TRBJ2-6,.,TRBV7-9,CASSLDGFSGANVLTF,TGTGCCAGCAGCTTGGACGGTTTCTCTGGGGCCAACGTCCTGACTTTC
14,.,TRBJ1-1,many,TRBV7-9,CASSEWGGDTEAFF,TGTGCCAGCAGCGAATGGGGAGGGGACACTGAAGCTTTCTTT
14,.,TRBJ1-1,many,TRBV10-3,CAISERQETAEAFF,TGTGCCATCAGTGAAAGACAGGAGACCGCTGAAGCTTTCTTT
15,TRBD1,TRBJ2-5,.,TRBV10-3,CASSVIRGLRETQYF,TGTGCCAGCAGTGTTATCAGGGGGCTGCGAGAGACCCAGTACTTC
11,.,TRBJ2-7,many,TRBV29-1,CSVEAAYEQYF,TGCAGCGTTGAGGCAGCGTACGAGCAGTACTTC
15,TRBD1,TRBJ2-5,many,TRBV7-9,CASSSGTGESETQYF,TGTGCCAGCAGCTCCGGGACAGGGGAATCGGAGACCCAGTACTTC
14,.,TRBJ2-7,few,TRBV2,CASRSLAGPYEQYF,TGTGCCAGCAGGAGTTTAGCAGGTCCCTACGAGCAGTACTTC
14,.,TRBJ2-5,many,TRBV7-9,CASSLRRSNETQYF,TGTGCCAGCAGCTTAAGGAGGAGCAACGAGACCCAGTACTTC
13,TRBD2,TRBJ2-2,few,TRBV6-5,CASSRGGGGELFF,TGTGCCAGCAGTCGCGGGGGGGGCGGGGAGCTGTTTTTT
11,.,TRBJ1-1,once,TRBV29-1,CSVSGDTEAFF,TGCAGCGTTAGTGGGGACACTGAAGCTTTCTTT
15,TRBD1,TRBJ1-5,.,TRBV6-5,CASSRGGQGRSPQHF,TGTGCCAGCAGTAGAGGGGGACAGGGAAGGTCGCCCCAGCATTTT
14,.,TRBJ1-1,.,TRBV5-1,CASSAKPQGAEAFF,TGCGCCAGCAGCGCCAAACCCCAAGGAGCTGAAGCTTTCTTT
14,.,TRBJ2-3,few,TRBV15,CATSGGLSTDTQYF,TGTGCCACCAGCGGGGGCCTATCCACAGATACGCAGTATTTT
15,TRBD1,TRBJ1-4,once,TRBV29-1,CSVEDRGQGDEKLFF,TGCAGCGTTGAAGACAGGGGACAGGGGGATGAAAAACTGTTTTTT
14,TRBD1,TRBJ1-2,many,TRBV7-9,CASSLGDRENGYTF,TGTGCCAGCAGCTTAGGGGACAGGGAAAATGGCTACACCTTC
13,.,TRBJ1-1,.,TRBV7-9,CASSELGNTEAFF,TGTGCCAGCAGCGAATTGGGGAACACTGAAGCTTTCTTT
14,.,TRBJ2-3,few,TRBV7-9,CASSLAGVVDTQYF,TGTGCCAGCAGCTTAGCGGGAGTGGTAGATACGCAGTATTTT
12,.,TRBJ2-5,many,TRBV7-2,CASSLGYGTQYF,TGTGCCAGCAGCTTAGGTTACGGTACCCAGTACTTC
11,.,TRBJ2-7,once,TRBV29-1,CSVVEGKEQYF,TGCAGCGTTGTCGAGGGGAAAGAGCAGTACTTC
17,TRBD1,TRBJ1-2,once,TRBV7-9,CASSHPGRGRGLSGYTF,TGCGCCAGCAGCCACCCAGGGAGGGGGCGCGGGCTTTCTGGCTACACCTTC